This T cell receptor beta chain was captured in a study of beta chain features in type 1 diabetes. Study-wide findings and caveats: In every one of the four CD4+ subsets, TCRB CDR3s were moderately but significantly shorter in Type 1 diabetes patients.

With respect to this clone: Its antigen is undetermined.

Germline assignment: CDR1 MNHEY and CDR2 SVGAGI. This CDR3 comprises 15 residues. V shed 5 bases and J shed 3 bases, with 15 bases lying between them. Of the isolated RNA, all was reverse transcribed, and so the sequenced material was expressed TCRB transcripts. Here immunoSEQ multiplex PCR was the method, and the copy in TCRdb shows in-frame clones only, minus some. The repertoire holds about 180,000 clones, roughly 8% seen once, with around 0.5% in the top ten. The sequenced sample was central memory CD4+ T cells from blood. This receptor was obtained from a man between 18 and 35 years old with type 1 diabetes. The chain has TRBV6-5 and TRBJ2-3, with TRBD1 as a possible D gene (6 bases). CDR3 in amino acids: CASSTSGVWTDTQYF. The CDR3 DNA follows: TGTGCCAGCAGTACCTCAGGGGTTTGGACAGATACGCAGTATTTT.